Presented here are 10 T cell receptor beta chains from one specimen sequenced in a study of blood T cell repertoires in COVID-19. The data were produced by immunoSEQ multiplex PCR, yet TCRdb's version contains in-frame clones alone and is incomplete. Among around 140,000 clones listed, around 82% were seen once. Sequenced: PBMCs or T cells enriched from blood (not recorded which). These receptors were collected from a woman between 50 and 59 years old who had recovered from COVID-19.

The genes are TRBV28 and TRBJ1-5; D is ambiguous. Trimming removed 2 bases at V and 7 bases at J, with 12 bases between. There are 14 residues in the CDR3. Germline V gives CDR1 MDHEN, CDR2 SYDVKM. The CDR3 DNA sequence: TGTGCCAGCAGTTTAGGCAGGTTCGGCCAGCCCCAGCATTTT. This sequence encodes CASSLGRFGQPQHF.

The V gene is TRBV28, the J gene TRBJ2-7; D unclear. The V gene lost 5 bases and the J gene lost 4 bases, with 6 bases spanning the gap. Germline V gene sequence: CDR1 MDHEN, CDR2 SYDVKM. The CDR3 is made up of 11 amino acids. The chain's CDR3 is CASSDKYEQYV. The CDR3 bases are TGTGCCAGCAGTGACAAGTACGAGCAGTACGTC.

The gene calls are TRBV5-4 and TRBJ1-2; the D gene is possibly TRBD1 (5 bases). Germline CDR1 reads SGHNT; CDR2 reads YYREEE (reference sequence). The length of the CDR3 is 13 residues. V was cut by 0 bases and J by 3 bases, with 6 bases left in between. CDR3 amino acids: CASSLVGDYGYTF. CDR3 nucleotides: TGTGCCAGCAGCTTGGTAGGGGACTATGGCTACACCTTC.

The rearrangement links TRBV5-1 to TRBJ1-2, with D possibly matching TRBD1 (6 bases). The ends were cut back, 2 bases at V and 2 bases at J, with 13 bases in the middle. Germline V gives CDR1 SGHRS, CDR2 YFSETQ. CDR3 length: 15 amino acids. The CDR3 nucleotides read TGCGCCAGCAGCTTAAACAGGGTGGGCAACTATGGCTACACCTTC. The encoded protein is CASSLNRVGNYGYTF.

The chain carries TRBV6-5 and TRBJ1-1; 8 positions match TRBD1. The CDR3 runs 14 residues. Germline CDR1 is MNHEY and CDR2 is SVGAGI. Losses at the gene ends were 6 bases for V and 2 bases for J; bases not matched to a gene: 5. CDR3 coding DNA: TGTGCCAGCAGGAACCAGGGGGCAAACACTGAAGCTTTCTTT. Translation: CASRNQGANTEAFF.

This chain connects TRBV10-2 to TRBJ2-7; 9 positions match TRBD1. CDR1 is WSHSY and CDR2 is SAAADI in the germline V gene. There are 12 residues in the CDR3. Unmatched junction bases numbered 5, after V lost 8 bases and J lost 6 bases. CDR3 sequence (DNA): TGCGCCAGCTCGCGGACAGGGGTCGAGCAGTACGTC. Its protein product is CASSRTGVEQYV.

The chain recombines TRBV5-4 with TRBJ2-2; 7 bases fit TRBD1. V dropped 4 bases and J dropped 3; count of bases not matched to a gene: 3. CDR1 and CDR2 from the germline V gene are SGHNT and YYREEE (reference sequence). There are 14 residues in the CDR3. This CDR3 reads CASSTGAYTGELFF. The CDR3 coding sequence is TGTGCCAGCAGCACAGGGGCCTACACCGGGGAGCTGTTTTTT.

This clone was observed once. Distinct nucleotide sequences in the sample also encode this CDR3. The chain employs TRBV15 and TRBJ1-6; D unresolved. Trimming took off 5 bases at V and 7 bases at J, with 6 bases between the two ends. CDR1 is LNHNV and CDR2 is YYDKDF in the germline V gene (reference sequence). The CDR3 contains 12 residues. CDR3 residues: CATSRENSPLHF. The CDR3 nucleotides read TGTGCCACCAGCCGCGAAAATTCACCCCTCCACTTT.

The chain links TRBV6-5 to TRBJ2-5; TRBD1 is a possible D gene (5 bases). The V end was cut by 4 bases, the J end by 2 bases, with 11 bases between. This CDR3 contains 14 residues. The germline CDR1 and CDR2 sequences are MNHEY and SVGAGI. The CDR3 loop is CASSSFRQQETQYF. In DNA, the CDR3 is TGTGCCAGCAGTTCATTCAGACAGCAAGAGACCCAGTACTTC.

In its sample, this clone was seen once. V gene TRBV3-1 (or the pseudogene TRBV3-2) combines with J gene TRBJ1-6; no reliable D call. Trimming cost V 1 base and J 3 bases, with 4 bases left between them. The CDR3 totals 14 residues. The V gene's germline CDR1 is LGHDT and CDR2 YNNKEL (reference sequence). The CDR3 sequence: CASSQVRYNSPLHF. Written as DNA, the CDR3 is TGTGCCAGCAGCCAAGTCCGCTATAATTCACCCCTCCACTTT.